These 6 T cell receptor beta chains were all obtained from the same sample, sequenced in a study of blood T cell repertoires in COVID-19. Using immunoSEQ multiplex PCR, the repertoire was profiled, and TCRdb retains in-frame clones only, with some absent. The sample lists about 260,000 clones, around 90% occurring once. Sequences were obtained from PBMCs or T cells enriched from blood (not recorded which). These receptors all come from a woman aged 40-49 years who had been exposed to COVID-19.

The CDR3 protein is CASTTQGVRPQHF. CDR3 bases: TGTGCCAGCACCACTCAGGGGGTTAGGCCCCAGCATTTT. The rearrangement uses TRBV12-3 or TRBV12-4 and TRBJ1-5, with 7 nucleotides matching TRBD1. The CDR3 totals 13 residues. After removal of 7 bases from V and 9 bases from J, the junction contained 9 bases not matched to a gene.

The chain uses TRBV28 and TRBJ2-5, with 16 nucleotides matching TRBD2. The CDR3 extends over 15 amino acids. Germline CDR1 MDHEN, CDR2 SYDVKM. Trimming cost V 8 bases and J 4 bases; bases outside gene matches: 4. The CDR3 here is CASRGLAGGPETQYF. CDR3 bases: TGTGCCAGCCGGGGACTAGCGGGGGGGCCAGAGACCCAGTACTTC.

The chain uses TRBV7-2 and TRBJ1-1; D unresolved. From germline, CDR1 is SGHTA and CDR2 FQGNSA. This CDR3 has 14 amino acids. V lost 3 bases to trimming and J lost 2 bases, with 10 bases between them. Written as DNA, the CDR3 is TGTGCCAGCAGCTTTATTCCGGGTAACACTGAAGCTTTCTTT. Encoded protein: CASSFIPGNTEAFF.

This chain connects TRBV10-3 to TRBJ1-2, with D perhaps TRBD1 (5 bases). This CDR3 spans 12 amino acids. The V gene's germline CDR1 is ENHRY and CDR2 SYGVKD. Trimming left V 5 bases short and J 6 bases short, with 10 bases between. The CDR3 here is CAISTTRDGYTF. The CDR3 nucleotides are TGTGCCATCAGTACTACCAGGGATGGCTACACCTTC.

The rearrangement joins TRBV9 to TRBJ2-3; the match to TRBD1 covers 8 bases. Germline CDR1 is SGDLS and CDR2 is YYNGEE. The CDR3 is made up of 15 amino acids. J lost 4 bases, V lost 7 bases, and 11 bases had no gene match. The CDR3 here is CASSKRAGGADTQYF. The CDR3 nucleotides are TGTGCCAGCTCGAAGCGGGCAGGGGGCGCAGATACGCAGTATTTT.

The chain links TRBV4-2 to TRBJ2-7; 7 bases are a match to TRBD1. The CDR3 contains 13 residues. V was clipped by 3 bases and J by 5 bases; unmatched bases: 4. Germline assignment: CDR1 LGHNA and CDR2 YNFKEQ. As DNA, the CDR3 is TGTGCCAGCAGCCAGGACAGGTCGAACGAGCAGTACTTC. Translation: CASSQDRSNEQYF.